This T cell receptor beta chain was identified in a study of blood T cell repertoires in COVID-19. V was pared by 0 bases and J by 7 bases, with 14 bases between. The CDR3 length is 14 residues. CDR1 is SGHRS and CDR2 is YFSETQ in the germline V gene. Libraries were prepared by immunoSEQ multiplex PCR; TCRdb keeps only in-frame clonotypes and omits some of them. The sample has under 100,000 clones, 85% to 95% seen once; the top ten hold 6.3%. The chain carries TRBV5-1 and TRBJ2-7, with a possible D match to TRBD1 (6 bases). Source material: peripheral blood. The source of this sequence is an older woman with active COVID-19. CDR3 coding DNA: TGCGCCAGCAGCTTGGGCAGGGGTTCGGGGGAGCAGTACTTC. Encoded protein: CASSLGRGSGEQYF.